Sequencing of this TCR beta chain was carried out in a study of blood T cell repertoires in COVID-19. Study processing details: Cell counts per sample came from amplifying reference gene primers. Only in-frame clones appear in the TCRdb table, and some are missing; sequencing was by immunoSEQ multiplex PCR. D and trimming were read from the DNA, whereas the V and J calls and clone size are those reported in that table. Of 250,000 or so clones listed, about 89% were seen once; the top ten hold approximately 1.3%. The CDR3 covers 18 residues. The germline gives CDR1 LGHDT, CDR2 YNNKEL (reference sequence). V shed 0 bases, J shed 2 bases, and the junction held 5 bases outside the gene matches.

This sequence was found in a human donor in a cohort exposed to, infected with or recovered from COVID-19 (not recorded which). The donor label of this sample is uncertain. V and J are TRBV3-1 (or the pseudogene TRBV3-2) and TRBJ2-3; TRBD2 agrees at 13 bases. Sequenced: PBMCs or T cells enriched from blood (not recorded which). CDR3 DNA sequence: TGTGCCAGCAGCCAAGATCGCGGACTAGCGGGGGTCACAGATACGCAGTATTTT. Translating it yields CASSQDRGLAGVTDTQYF.